A selection of T cell receptor beta chains follows, all from one sample in a study of early T cells in non-severe SARS-CoV-2 infection. TCRdb called the 5' RACE reads again in MiXCR, with one record for every CDR3 protein. The table shows tens of thousands of distinct CDR3 sequences, with approximately 6.1% occurring only once. Sequenced here: whole blood, sampled at baseline. The source of these receptors is an adult who was a healthcare worker with PCR-confirmed SARS-CoV-2 infection or an uninfected control (not recorded which). The CDR3 runs from the conserved cysteine through the conserved F or W. D genes are given only for firm matches. For some rows the clone size is stated as once, few or many, or as a class when expanded; others skip it.

v_call	clone_size	j_call	d_call	cdr3_aa	cdr3_nt
TRBV7-2	many	TRBJ2-7	.	CASSMGPTHQYF	TGTGCCAGCAGCATGGGACCAACTCACCAGTACTTC
TRBV7-8	many	TRBJ1-1	.	CASSLAPGRNTEAFF	TGTGCCAGCAGCTTAGCCCCGGGGCGAAACACTGAAGCTTTCTTT
TRBV5-1	.	TRBJ2-2	TRBD1	CASSVQGANTGELFF	TGCGCCAGCAGCGTACAGGGGGCGAACACCGGGGAGCTGTTTTTT
TRBV11-2	few	TRBJ2-1	TRBD2	CASSLDPGTSEEFF	TGTGCCAGCAGCTTAGATCCCGGGACTAGCGAAGAGTTCTTC
TRBV28	few	TRBJ2-7	.	CASSSGPNEQYF	TGTGCCAGCAGCTCCGGACCAAACGAGCAGTACTTC
TRBV20-1	.	TRBJ1-3	.	CSARSSHSGNTIYF	TGCAGTGCTAGGTCTTCACACTCTGGAAACACCATATATTTT
TRBV2	few	TRBJ1-1	TRBD1	CASNRGTGGPEAFF	TGTGCCAGCAATCGAGGGACAGGGGGCCCTGAAGCTTTCTTT
TRBV7-6	many	TRBJ2-3	.	CASSPPSGTPTDTQYF	TGTGCCAGCAGCCCCCCCTCCGGGACTCCCACAGATACGCAGTATTTT
TRBV11-2	many	TRBJ2-7	.	CASSHPGSYEQYF	TGTGCCAGCAGCCACCCCGGCTCCTACGAGCAGTACTTC
TRBV6-6	medium-sized	TRBJ2-2	TRBD2	CASSYSITSGGVTGELFF	TGTGCCAGCAGTTACTCGATAACTAGCGGGGGCGTCACCGGGGAGCTGTTTTTT
TRBV20-1	few	TRBJ2-3	TRBD1	CSAPKTGDPQDTQYF	TGCAGTGCGCCGAAGACAGGGGATCCTCAAGATACGCAGTATTTT
TRBV9	many	TRBJ2-7	.	CASSRAASRDEQYF	TGTGCCAGCAGCCGGGCGGCTTCAAGGGACGAGCAGTACTTC